The 21 T cell receptor beta chains presented below share a single source sample, sequenced in a study of cytomegalovirus exposure and HLA in healthy donors. The study ran its PCR with 60 Vbeta and 13 Jbeta primers. TCRdb keeps only in-frame clones here, not all; method: immunoSEQ multiplex PCR. The repertoire holds 100,000 to 150,000 clones, with 81% as singletons. What was sequenced was PBMCs. The receptors originated from a man aged 40-49 years in good health and CMV-seronegative.

The chain employs TRBV27 and TRBJ2-7, with 7 bases lining up with TRBD1. CDR1 MNHEY and CDR2 SMNVEV come from the germline V gene (reference sequence). The junction had 11 bases not matched to a gene; V was cut back by 6 bases and J by 0 bases. This CDR3 has 16 amino acids. CDR3 in DNA: TGTGCCAGCAGCTCCCGAGGACAGGCGTACTCCTACGAGCAGTACTTC. It encodes CASSSRGQAYSYEQYF.

This chain connects TRBV6-6 to TRBJ1-5, with D tentatively TRBD1 (5 bases). Per germline, CDR1 MNHNY and CDR2 SVGAGI (reference sequence). The germline V and J ends were trimmed by 6 bases and 5 bases, with 17 bases remaining between them. This CDR3 is built from 15 residues. As DNA, the CDR3 is TGTGCCAGCAGCCACGGTTACAGGTCGGATCAGCCCCAGCATTTT. This sequence encodes CASSHGYRSDQPQHF.

This chain joins TRBV7-2 and TRBJ2-3, with 11 bases identical to TRBD2. The CDR3 has 16 amino acids. Germline CDR1 SGHTA, CDR2 FQGNSA. Trimming cost V 5 bases and J 2 bases; bases outside gene matches: 6. CDR3 sequence (DNA): TGTGCCAGCAGCCAACTAGCGGGGGCTAACACAGATACGCAGTATTTT. Encoded protein: CASSQLAGANTDTQYF.

This chain connects TRBV6-5 to TRBJ1-1; D gene ambiguous. Germline CDR1 is MNHEY and CDR2 is SVGAGI. The CDR3 sequence is 13 residues long. Trimming removed 2 bases from V and 3 bases from J, with 7 bases in between. CDR3 sequence (DNA): TGTGCCAGCAGTTACACTCCCGACACTGAAGCTTTCTTT. Translation: CASSYTPDTEAFF.

The chain has TRBV6-5 and TRBJ1-6, with D maybe TRBD1 (5 bases). The CDR3 has 15 residues. Germline loops: CDR1 MNHEY, CDR2 SVGAGI. V was pared by 6 bases and J by 3 bases, with 12 bases between. The CDR3, as DNA: TGTGCCAGCAGCGCGGGGGGTTTCTATAATTCACCCCTCCACTTT. Translating it yields CASSAGGFYNSPLHF.

The chain couples TRBV7-3 to TRBJ2-2; D is possibly TRBD2 (6 bases). Per the germline V gene, CDR1 is SGHTA and CDR2 is FQGTGA. The CDR3 is 14 residues long. The germline V and J ends were trimmed by 5 bases and 1 base, with 8 bases remaining between them. CDR3 loop: CASSSSGNTGELFF. CDR3 sequence (DNA): TGTGCCAGCAGCAGTAGCGGGAACACCGGGGAGCTGTTTTTT.

The gene calls are TRBV27 and TRBJ1-6; the match to TRBD1 covers 10 bases. The junction had 6 bases not matched to a gene; V was cut back by 7 bases and J by 9 bases. Germline CDR1 reads MNHEY; CDR2 reads SMNVEV (reference sequence). CDR3 length: 14 residues. CDR3 sequence: CASKPGQGSSPLHF. CDR3 sequence (DNA): TGTGCCAGCAAGCCGGGACAGGGGAGTTCACCCCTCCACTTT.

The chain recombines TRBV4-3 with TRBJ2-3, with a possible D match to TRBD2 (5 bases). The V gene lost 4 bases and the J gene lost 0 bases, with 17 bases spanning the gap. Germline V gene sequence: CDR1 LGHNA, CDR2 YSLEER. The CDR3 sequence is 17 residues long. The CDR3 nucleotides are TGCGCCAGCAGCCCCTATTACGGGGATATCAGCACAGATACGCAGTATTTT. This translates into CASSPYYGDISTDTQYF.

This sequence joins TRBV30 and TRBJ1-4; 10 positions match TRBD1. V was clipped by 3 bases and J by 8 bases; unmatched bases: 3. CDR3 size: 13 residues. Germline V lookup: CDR1 GTSNPN, CDR2 SVGIG (reference sequence). CDR3: CAWSGTGVEKLFF. The CDR3 region has the DNA TGTGCCTGGAGCGGGACAGGGGTGGAAAAACTGTTTTTT.

The chain employs TRBV5-1 and TRBJ1-5; D is unclear. The CDR3 length is 14 residues. Germline assignment: CDR1 SGHRS and CDR2 YFSETQ. V was trimmed by 0 bases and J by 0 bases, leaving 4 bases between them. The CDR3 DNA reads TGCGCCAGCAGCTTGGACAATAGCAATCAGCCCCAGCATTTT. This translates into CASSLDNSNQPQHF.

The chain has TRBV27 and TRBJ2-3; the match to TRBD1 covers 7 bases. CDR1 and CDR2 from the germline V gene are MNHEY and SMNVEV (reference sequence). The CDR3 has 16 residues. The V gene end was trimmed by 5 bases and the J gene end by 4 bases; junction bases not matched to a gene: 12. CDR3 protein: CASSPMTGKMPDTQYF. The CDR3 nucleotides read TGTGCCAGCAGTCCAATGACAGGGAAAATGCCAGATACGCAGTATTTT.

The chain is built from TRBV5-1 and TRBJ1-2; possibly TRBD1 for D (5 bases). V dropped 0 bases and J dropped 4 bases, with 10 bases sitting between them. The CDR3 sequence is 14 residues long. CDR1 and CDR2 from the germline V gene are SGHRS and YFSETQ. The CDR3 region has the DNA TGCGCCAGCAGCTTGGCCCCGGGACTCTATGGCTACACCTTC. Its translation: CASSLAPGLYGYTF.

The chain uses TRBV6-5 and TRBJ1-2, with D unclear. CDR3 size: 15 residues. Germline V lookup: CDR1 MNHEY, CDR2 SVGAGI. With 6 bases removed from V and 2 bases from J, the gap between germline ends came to 16 bases. Here the CDR3 reads CASRPSPSENYGYTF. CDR3 bases: TGTGCCAGCAGGCCCTCCCCCTCAGAAAACTATGGCTACACCTTC.

For this clone: The junction does not match germline at one end; this may be a read error. This specimen includes other DNA sequences encoding the same CDR3. V and J are TRBV30 and TRBJ1-6, with a possible D match to TRBD1 (6 bases). The CDR3 length is 14 residues. Germline-derived CDR1 and CDR2 are GTSNPN and SVGIG (reference sequence). The chain's CDR3 is CASQGSSYNSPLHF. CDR3 coding DNA: TGTGCCTCACAGGGTAGCTCCTATAATTCACCCCTCCATTTT.

This chain connects TRBV28 to TRBJ1-1; D not certain. The ends were cut back, 6 bases at V and 1 base at J, with 9 bases in the middle. Germline V gene data show CDR1 as MDHEN and CDR2 as SYDVKM. The CDR3 is made up of 13 amino acids. Here the CDR3 DNA reads TGTGCCAGCAGCCCCCCGTGGAACACTGAAGCTTTCTTT. Protein product: CASSPPWNTEAFF.

The rearrangement joins TRBV6-1 to TRBJ1-5, with D unclear. Germline V CDR1 and CDR2: MNHNS, SASEGT. This CDR3 region has 14 residues. V lost 6 bases and J 5 bases, leaving 14 bases between the germline ends. CDR3 loop: CASRTTERDQPQHF. CDR3 DNA sequence: TGTGCCAGCAGAACGACGGAGCGGGATCAGCCCCAGCATTTT.

CDR3 coding DNA: TGTGCCAGCAGTCACGCCGGGACAGGGATGGCCGAGCAGTACTTC. Encoded protein: CASSHAGTGMAEQYF. The V and J genes are TRBV28 and TRBJ2-7, with 9 bases matching TRBD1. Germline values: CDR1 MDHEN, CDR2 SYDVKM. V lost 5 bases to trimming and J lost 6 bases; unmatched junction nucleotides: 11. The CDR3 loop spans 15 amino acids.

CDR3 residues: CASSFSSGSYEQYF. CDR3 bases: TGTGCCAGCAGTTTCTCGAGCGGGAGCTACGAGCAGTACTTC. The chain has TRBV28 and TRBJ2-7, with TRBD2 matching 8 bases. Per germline, CDR1 MDHEN and CDR2 SYDVKM. This CDR3 comprises 14 residues. Trimming cost V 3 bases and J 3 bases; bases outside gene matches: 4.

A note on this clone: A read error may account for a junction end that differs from germline. The chain couples TRBV7-9 to TRBJ2-7; D gene ambiguous. Germline V gene data show CDR1 as SEHNR and CDR2 as FQNEAQ (reference sequence). The CDR3 covers 14 residues. The DNA for the CDR3 is TGTTCCAGCAGCTTACCCAAGGAGACCTACGAGCAGTACTTC. This translates into CSSSLPKETYEQYF.

The V and J genes are TRBV7-2 and TRBJ2-5, with a possible D match to TRBD2 (6 bases). Trimming left V 1 base short and J 5 bases short, with 11 bases between. Germline CDR1 and CDR2: SGHTA and FQGNSA. CDR3 size: 14 residues. As DNA, the CDR3 is TGTGCCAGCAGCTTAGTTCGCGGGGTGGAGACCCAGTACTTC. Residues: CASSLVRGVETQYF.

The chain has TRBV7-6 and TRBJ2-1; 11 nucleotides agree with TRBD2. This CDR3 has 18 amino acids. Germline CDR1 and CDR2: SGHVS and FNYEAQ. Trimming cost V 3 bases and J 4 bases; bases outside gene matches: 11. The CDR3 coding sequence is TGTGCCAGCAGCTTTGGACAGACCGGGACTAGCGGATACAATGAGCAGTTCTTC. Translating it yields CASSFGQTGTSGYNEQFF.